This is a list of T cell receptor beta chains from one sample in a study of T cell clones after liver transplantation. The repertoire was sequenced with immunoSEQ multiplex PCR; TCRdb's copy has only in-frame clones and lacks some. The table has more than 95,000 clones, about 88% seen once. The sample in question was CD4+ T cells from blood, obtained around 48 months after liver transplant. These TCRs come from a human patient who received a liver transplant. The graft donor may account for some of the T cells. Each CDR3 is given with its conserved first and last residue. D genes are given only for firm matches. Some rows have no size entry. The others give once, few or many, or a class for an expanded clone.

D: TRBD1
J: TRBJ2-1
V: TRBV6-5
size: once
CDR3: CASSYRDRVNEQFF
DNA: TGTGCCAGCAGTTACCGGGACAGGGTCAATGAGCAGTTCTTC

D: NA
J: TRBJ1-2
V: TRBV11-3
size: NA
CDR3: CASSLARVANYGYTF
DNA: TGTGCCAGCAGCTTAGCGCGAGTAGCTAACTATGGCTACACCTTC

D: TRBD1
J: TRBJ2-7
V: TRBV19
size: NA
CDR3: CASSATGGYEQYF
DNA: TGTGCCAGTAGTGCGACAGGGGGCTACGAGCAGTACTTC

D: NA
J: TRBJ1-2
V: TRBV28
size: NA
CDR3: CASREGQLYGYTF
DNA: TGTGCCAGCAGGGAGGGACAACTCTATGGCTACACCTTC

D: TRBD2
J: TRBJ2-1
V: TRBV11-2
size: few
CDR3: CASSSKTSGRYNEQFF
DNA: TGTGCCAGCAGCTCCAAGACTAGCGGGCGTTACAATGAGCAGTTCTTC

D: NA
J: TRBJ2-4
V: TRBV21-1
size: NA
CDR3: CASSKIREFPKNIQYF
DNA: TGTGCCAGCAGCAAAATCCGGGAATTTCCCAAAAACATTCAGTACTTC

D: TRBD1
J: TRBJ1-1
V: TRBV18
size: NA
CDR3: CASSPKQGRVDTEAFF
DNA: TGTGCCAGCTCACCAAAACAGGGGCGGGTCGACACTGAAGCTTTCTTT

D: NA
J: TRBJ1-3
V: TRBV19
size: NA
CDR3: CASSMRGGVSGNTIYF
DNA: TGTGCCAGTAGTATGCGAGGCGGCGTCTCTGGAAACACCATATATTTT

D: TRBD1
J: TRBJ2-1
V: TRBV20-1
size: NA
CDR3: CSAAGGNEQFF
DNA: TGCAGTGCGGCAGGGGGCAATGAGCAGTTCTTC

D: NA
J: TRBJ1-1
V: TRBV9
size: NA
CDR3: CASSVAADTEAFF
DNA: TGTGCCAGCAGCGTAGCGGCAGACACTGAAGCTTTCTTT

D: TRBD1
J: TRBJ2-2
V: TRBV5-1
size: NA
CDR3: CASFGGTGTNTGELFF
DNA: TGCGCCAGCTTTGGGGGGACAGGGACGAACACCGGGGAGCTGTTTTTT

D: TRBD1
J: TRBJ2-6
V: TRBV28
size: few
CDR3: CASRPGQPGANVLTF
DNA: TGTGCCAGCAGGCCGGGACAGCCTGGGGCCAACGTCCTGACTTTC